Detailed here is one TCR beta chain. The data are from a study of T cells after yellow fever vaccination. TCRdb redid the calling of the 5' RACE reads with MiXCR, one entry per CDR3 protein. Of more than 350,000 distinct CDR3 sequences in the sample, roughly 12% were seen once. The clonotype was recovered from a man younger than 35 who received the YFV17D yellow fever vaccine. The starting material was PBMCs, obtained on the day of the first yellow fever vaccination.

CDR3 in amino acids: CASRVDGLAKNIQYF. The CDR3 DNA sequence: TGTGCCAGCAGGGTGGACGGGCTAGCCAAAAACATTCAGTACTTC. V gene TRBV12-3 or TRBV12-4 combines with J gene TRBJ2-4; D is uncertain. This CDR3 spans 15 amino acids. V was pared by 6 bases and J by 0 bases, with 12 bases between.